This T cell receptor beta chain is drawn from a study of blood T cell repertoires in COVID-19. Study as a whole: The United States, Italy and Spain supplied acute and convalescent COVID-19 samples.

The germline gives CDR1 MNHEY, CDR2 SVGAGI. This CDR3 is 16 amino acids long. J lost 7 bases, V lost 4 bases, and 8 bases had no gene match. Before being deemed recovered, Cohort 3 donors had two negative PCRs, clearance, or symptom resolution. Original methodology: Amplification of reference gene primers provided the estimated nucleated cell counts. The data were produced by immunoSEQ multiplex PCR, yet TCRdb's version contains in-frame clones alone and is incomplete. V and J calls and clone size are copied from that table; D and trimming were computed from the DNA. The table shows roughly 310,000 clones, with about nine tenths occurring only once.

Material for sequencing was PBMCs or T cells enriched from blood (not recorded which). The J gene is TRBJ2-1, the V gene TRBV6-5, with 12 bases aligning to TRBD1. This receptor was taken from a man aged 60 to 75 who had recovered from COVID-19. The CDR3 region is CASSSYRDRGQNEQFF. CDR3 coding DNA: TGTGCCAGCAGTTCCTACCGGGACAGGGGGCAAAATGAGCAGTTCTTC.